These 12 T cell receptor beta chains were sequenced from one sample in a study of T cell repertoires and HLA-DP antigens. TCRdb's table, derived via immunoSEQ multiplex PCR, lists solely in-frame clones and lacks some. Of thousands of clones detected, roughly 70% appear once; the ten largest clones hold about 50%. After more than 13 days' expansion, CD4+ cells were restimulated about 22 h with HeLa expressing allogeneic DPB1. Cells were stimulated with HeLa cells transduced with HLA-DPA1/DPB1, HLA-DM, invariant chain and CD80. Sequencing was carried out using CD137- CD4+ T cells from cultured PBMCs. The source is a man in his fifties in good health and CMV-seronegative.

DNA of the CDR3: TGTGCCAGCAGCTCCCCCCCGGGGGAGACCCAGTACTTC. Its protein product is CASSSPPGETQYF. The chain couples TRBV11-2 to TRBJ2-5, with D perhaps matching TRBD2 (5 bases). The CDR3 sequence is 13 residues long. The germline V gene encodes CDR1 SGHAT and CDR2 FQNNGV. V shed 4 bases and J shed 5 bases, with 11 bases lying between them.

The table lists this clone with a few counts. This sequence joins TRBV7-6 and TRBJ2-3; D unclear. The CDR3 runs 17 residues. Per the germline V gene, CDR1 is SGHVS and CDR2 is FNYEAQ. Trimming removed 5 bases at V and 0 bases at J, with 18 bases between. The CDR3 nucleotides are TGTGCCAGCAGCCCAACACCGGCGGCTTTTAGCACAGATACGCAGTATTTT. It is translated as CASSPTPAAFSTDTQYF.

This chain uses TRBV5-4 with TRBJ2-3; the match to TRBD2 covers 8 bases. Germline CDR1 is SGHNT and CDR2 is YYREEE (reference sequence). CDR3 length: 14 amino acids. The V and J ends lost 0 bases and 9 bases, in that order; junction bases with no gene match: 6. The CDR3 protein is CASSLDGGARTQYF. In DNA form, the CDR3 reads TGTGCCAGCAGCTTGGACGGGGGGGCTCGAACGCAGTATTTT.

The CDR3 nucleotides are TGTGCCAGCAGCTTCTCAGGGTATGGCTACACCTTC. Translation gives CASSFSGYGYTF. This chain joins TRBV5-8 and TRBJ1-2; tentatively, D is TRBD1 (5 bases). V lost 2 bases to trimming and J lost 5 bases, with 7 bases between them. The germline gives CDR1 SGHTS, CDR2 YDEGEE. CDR3 size: 12 residues.

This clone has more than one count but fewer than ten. The CDR3 sequence is CASSLKPGYEQYF. The DNA for the CDR3 is TGTGCCAGCAGCTTGAAACCGGGCTACGAGCAGTACTTC. V and J are TRBV4-2 and TRBJ2-7; D is uncertain. CDR3 length: 13 residues. Trimming stripped 5 bases from V and 3 bases from J, with 11 bases between. Germline V gene data show CDR1 as LGHNA and CDR2 as YNFKEQ.

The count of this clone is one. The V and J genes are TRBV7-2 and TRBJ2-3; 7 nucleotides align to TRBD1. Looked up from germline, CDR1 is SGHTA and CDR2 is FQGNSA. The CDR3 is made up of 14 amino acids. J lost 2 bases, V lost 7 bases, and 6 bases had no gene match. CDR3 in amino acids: CASTNRGPTDTQYF. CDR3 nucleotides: TGTGCCAGCACAAACAGGGGCCCCACAGATACGCAGTATTTT.

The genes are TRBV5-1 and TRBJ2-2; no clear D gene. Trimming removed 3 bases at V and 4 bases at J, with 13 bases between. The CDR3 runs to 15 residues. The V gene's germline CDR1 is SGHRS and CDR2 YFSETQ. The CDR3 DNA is TGCGCCAGCAGCTCCAATTCAGCCAGCACCGGGGAGCTGTTTTTT. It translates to CASSSNSASTGELFF.

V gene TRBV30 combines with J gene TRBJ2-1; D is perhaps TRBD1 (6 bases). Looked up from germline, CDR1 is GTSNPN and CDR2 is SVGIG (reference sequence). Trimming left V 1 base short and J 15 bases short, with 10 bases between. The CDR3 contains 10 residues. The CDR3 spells CAWSGQAPFF. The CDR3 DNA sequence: TGTGCCTGGAGTGGACAGGCCCCGTTCTTC.

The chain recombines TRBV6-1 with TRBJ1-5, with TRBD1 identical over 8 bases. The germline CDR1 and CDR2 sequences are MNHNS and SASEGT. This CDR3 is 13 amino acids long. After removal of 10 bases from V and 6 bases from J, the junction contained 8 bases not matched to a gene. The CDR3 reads CATGTGGSQPQHF. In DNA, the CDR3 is TGTGCCACCGGGACAGGCGGGAGTCAGCCCCAGCATTTT.

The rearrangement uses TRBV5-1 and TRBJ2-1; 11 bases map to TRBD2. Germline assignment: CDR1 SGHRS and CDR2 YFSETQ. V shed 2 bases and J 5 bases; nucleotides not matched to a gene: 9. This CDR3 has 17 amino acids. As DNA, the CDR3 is TGCGCCAGCAGCTTATTGAAAACTAGCGGGGGTCACAATGAGCAGTTCTTC. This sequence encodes CASSLLKTSGGHNEQFF. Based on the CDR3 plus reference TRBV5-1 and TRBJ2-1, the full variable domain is KAGVTQTPRYLIKTRGQQVTLSCSPISGHRSVSWYQQTPGQGLQFLFEYFSETQRNKGNFPGRFSGRQFSNSRSEMNVSTLELGDSALYLCASSLLKTSGGHNEQFFGPGTRLTVL.

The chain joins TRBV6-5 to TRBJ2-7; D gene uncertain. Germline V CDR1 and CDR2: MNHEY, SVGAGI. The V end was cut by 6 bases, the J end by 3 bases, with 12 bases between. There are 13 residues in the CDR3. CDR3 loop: CASSLKPGYEQYF. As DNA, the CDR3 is TGTGCCAGCAGCTTGAAACCGGGCTACGAGCAGTACTTC.

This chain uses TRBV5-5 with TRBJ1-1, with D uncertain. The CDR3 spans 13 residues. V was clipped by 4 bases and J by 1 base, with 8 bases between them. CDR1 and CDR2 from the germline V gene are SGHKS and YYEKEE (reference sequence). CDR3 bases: TGTGCCAGCAGCCCCCCCCGGAACACTGAAGCTTTCTTT. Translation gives CASSPPRNTEAFF.